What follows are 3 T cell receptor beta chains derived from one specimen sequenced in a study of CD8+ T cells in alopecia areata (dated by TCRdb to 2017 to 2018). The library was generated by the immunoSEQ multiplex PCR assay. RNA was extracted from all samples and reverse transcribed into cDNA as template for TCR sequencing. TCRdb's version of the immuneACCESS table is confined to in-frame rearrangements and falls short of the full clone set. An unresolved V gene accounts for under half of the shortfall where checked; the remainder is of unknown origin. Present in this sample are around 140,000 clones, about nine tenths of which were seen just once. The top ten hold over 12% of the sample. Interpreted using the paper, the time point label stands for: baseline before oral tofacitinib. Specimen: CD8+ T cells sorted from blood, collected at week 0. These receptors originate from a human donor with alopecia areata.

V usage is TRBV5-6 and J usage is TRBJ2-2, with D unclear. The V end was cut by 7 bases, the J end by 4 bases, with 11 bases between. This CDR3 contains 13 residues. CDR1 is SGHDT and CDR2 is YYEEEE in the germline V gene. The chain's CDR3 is CASGGEPTGELFF. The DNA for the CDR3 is TGTGCCAGCGGCGGAGAGCCCACCGGGGAGCTGTTTTTT.

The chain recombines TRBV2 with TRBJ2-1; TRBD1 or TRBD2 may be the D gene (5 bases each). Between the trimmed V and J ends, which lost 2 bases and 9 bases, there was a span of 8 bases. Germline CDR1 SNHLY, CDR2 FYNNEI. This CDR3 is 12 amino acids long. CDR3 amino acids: CASSEPRGEQFF. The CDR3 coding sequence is TGTGCCAGCAGTGAACCGAGGGGTGAGCAGTTCTTC.

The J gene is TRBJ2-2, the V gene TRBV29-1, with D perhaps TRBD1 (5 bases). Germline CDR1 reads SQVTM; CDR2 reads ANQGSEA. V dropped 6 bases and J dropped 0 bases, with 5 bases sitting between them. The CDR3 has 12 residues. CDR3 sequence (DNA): TGCAGCGTACAGGCGAACACCGGGGAGCTGTTTTTT. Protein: CSVQANTGELFF.